This TCR beta chain was documented in a study of control samples from healthy donors and cancer patients. The CDR3 spans 15 residues. The germline CDR1 and CDR2 sequences are MNHEY and SVGAGI. Germline trimming cut 4 bases from V and 8 bases from J; bases unmatched to any gene: 7. TCRdb keeps only in-frame clones here, not all; method: immunoSEQ multiplex PCR. The sample contains about 55,000 clones, approximately 95% of which appear only once. The origin of this receptor is a man aged 25 to 40 in good health. The genes are TRBV6-5 and TRBJ2-1; 11 nucleotides match TRBD2. Sequencing was carried out using blood. CDR3 DNA sequence: TGTGCCAGCAGTTGGGTAGCGGGAGGGCCAGATGAGCAGTTCTTC. Its protein is CASSWVAGGPDEQFF.